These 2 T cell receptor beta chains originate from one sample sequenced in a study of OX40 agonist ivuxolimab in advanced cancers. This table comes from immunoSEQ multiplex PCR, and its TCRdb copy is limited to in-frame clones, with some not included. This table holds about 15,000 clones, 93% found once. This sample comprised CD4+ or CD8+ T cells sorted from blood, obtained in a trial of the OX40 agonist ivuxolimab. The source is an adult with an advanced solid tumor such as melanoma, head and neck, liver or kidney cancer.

The DNA for the CDR3 is TGCGCCAGCAGCCAAGATCAGACTTTGAACACTGAAGCTTTCTTT. Amino acid sequence: CASSQDQTLNTEAFF. V gene TRBV4-3 combines with J gene TRBJ1-1; D remains unclear. The CDR3 is 15 residues long. The V gene lost 0 bases and the J gene lost 0 bases, with 8 bases spanning the gap. Germline values: CDR1 LGHNA, CDR2 YSLEER.

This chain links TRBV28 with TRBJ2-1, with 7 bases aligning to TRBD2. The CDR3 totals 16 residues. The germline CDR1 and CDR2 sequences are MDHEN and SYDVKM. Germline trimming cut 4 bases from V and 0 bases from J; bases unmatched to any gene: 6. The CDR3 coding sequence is TGTGCCAGCAGTTCCTTGGGAGGGAGCTCCTACAATGAGCAGTTCTTC. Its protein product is CASSSLGGSSYNEQFF.